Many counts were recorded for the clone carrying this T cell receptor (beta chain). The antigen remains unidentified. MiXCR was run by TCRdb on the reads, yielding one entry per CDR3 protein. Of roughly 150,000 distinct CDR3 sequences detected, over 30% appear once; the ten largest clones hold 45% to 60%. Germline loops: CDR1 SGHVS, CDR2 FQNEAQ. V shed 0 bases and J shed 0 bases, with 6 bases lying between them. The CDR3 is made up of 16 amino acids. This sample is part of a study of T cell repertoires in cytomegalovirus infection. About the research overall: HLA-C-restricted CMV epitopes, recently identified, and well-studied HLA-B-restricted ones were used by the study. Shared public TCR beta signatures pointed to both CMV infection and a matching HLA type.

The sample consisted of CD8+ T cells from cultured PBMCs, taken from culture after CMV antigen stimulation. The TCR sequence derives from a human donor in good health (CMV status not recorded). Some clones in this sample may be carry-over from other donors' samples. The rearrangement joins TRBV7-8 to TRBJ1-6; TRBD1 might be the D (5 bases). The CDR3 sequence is CASSLAGDSYNSPLHF. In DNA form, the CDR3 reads TGTGCCAGCAGCTTAGCGGGGGACTCCTATAATTCACCCCTCCACTTT.